Given below is one T cell receptor (beta chain) in context. CDR1 is SGHRS, CDR2 YFSETQ, per germline. The CDR3 spans 14 residues. V was trimmed by 4 bases and J by 3 bases, leaving 13 bases between them. With 60 Vbeta and 13 Jbeta primers, the PCR was carried out. Measured with immunoSEQ multiplex PCR; TCRdb has only the in-frame clones, and not every one. The data show some 140,000 clones, less than 90% seen once. This sample was included in a study of cytomegalovirus exposure and HLA in healthy donors. The chain links TRBV5-1 to TRBJ2-5, with TRBD2 as a possible D gene (6 bases). Sequencing was done on a sample of PBMCs. The clonotype was recovered from a man aged 35-49 years in good health and CMV-seronegative. The CDR3 is CASSGGEAEETQYF. CDR3 nucleotide sequence: TGCGCCAGCAGCGGAGGGGAAGCAGAAGAGACCCAGTACTTC.